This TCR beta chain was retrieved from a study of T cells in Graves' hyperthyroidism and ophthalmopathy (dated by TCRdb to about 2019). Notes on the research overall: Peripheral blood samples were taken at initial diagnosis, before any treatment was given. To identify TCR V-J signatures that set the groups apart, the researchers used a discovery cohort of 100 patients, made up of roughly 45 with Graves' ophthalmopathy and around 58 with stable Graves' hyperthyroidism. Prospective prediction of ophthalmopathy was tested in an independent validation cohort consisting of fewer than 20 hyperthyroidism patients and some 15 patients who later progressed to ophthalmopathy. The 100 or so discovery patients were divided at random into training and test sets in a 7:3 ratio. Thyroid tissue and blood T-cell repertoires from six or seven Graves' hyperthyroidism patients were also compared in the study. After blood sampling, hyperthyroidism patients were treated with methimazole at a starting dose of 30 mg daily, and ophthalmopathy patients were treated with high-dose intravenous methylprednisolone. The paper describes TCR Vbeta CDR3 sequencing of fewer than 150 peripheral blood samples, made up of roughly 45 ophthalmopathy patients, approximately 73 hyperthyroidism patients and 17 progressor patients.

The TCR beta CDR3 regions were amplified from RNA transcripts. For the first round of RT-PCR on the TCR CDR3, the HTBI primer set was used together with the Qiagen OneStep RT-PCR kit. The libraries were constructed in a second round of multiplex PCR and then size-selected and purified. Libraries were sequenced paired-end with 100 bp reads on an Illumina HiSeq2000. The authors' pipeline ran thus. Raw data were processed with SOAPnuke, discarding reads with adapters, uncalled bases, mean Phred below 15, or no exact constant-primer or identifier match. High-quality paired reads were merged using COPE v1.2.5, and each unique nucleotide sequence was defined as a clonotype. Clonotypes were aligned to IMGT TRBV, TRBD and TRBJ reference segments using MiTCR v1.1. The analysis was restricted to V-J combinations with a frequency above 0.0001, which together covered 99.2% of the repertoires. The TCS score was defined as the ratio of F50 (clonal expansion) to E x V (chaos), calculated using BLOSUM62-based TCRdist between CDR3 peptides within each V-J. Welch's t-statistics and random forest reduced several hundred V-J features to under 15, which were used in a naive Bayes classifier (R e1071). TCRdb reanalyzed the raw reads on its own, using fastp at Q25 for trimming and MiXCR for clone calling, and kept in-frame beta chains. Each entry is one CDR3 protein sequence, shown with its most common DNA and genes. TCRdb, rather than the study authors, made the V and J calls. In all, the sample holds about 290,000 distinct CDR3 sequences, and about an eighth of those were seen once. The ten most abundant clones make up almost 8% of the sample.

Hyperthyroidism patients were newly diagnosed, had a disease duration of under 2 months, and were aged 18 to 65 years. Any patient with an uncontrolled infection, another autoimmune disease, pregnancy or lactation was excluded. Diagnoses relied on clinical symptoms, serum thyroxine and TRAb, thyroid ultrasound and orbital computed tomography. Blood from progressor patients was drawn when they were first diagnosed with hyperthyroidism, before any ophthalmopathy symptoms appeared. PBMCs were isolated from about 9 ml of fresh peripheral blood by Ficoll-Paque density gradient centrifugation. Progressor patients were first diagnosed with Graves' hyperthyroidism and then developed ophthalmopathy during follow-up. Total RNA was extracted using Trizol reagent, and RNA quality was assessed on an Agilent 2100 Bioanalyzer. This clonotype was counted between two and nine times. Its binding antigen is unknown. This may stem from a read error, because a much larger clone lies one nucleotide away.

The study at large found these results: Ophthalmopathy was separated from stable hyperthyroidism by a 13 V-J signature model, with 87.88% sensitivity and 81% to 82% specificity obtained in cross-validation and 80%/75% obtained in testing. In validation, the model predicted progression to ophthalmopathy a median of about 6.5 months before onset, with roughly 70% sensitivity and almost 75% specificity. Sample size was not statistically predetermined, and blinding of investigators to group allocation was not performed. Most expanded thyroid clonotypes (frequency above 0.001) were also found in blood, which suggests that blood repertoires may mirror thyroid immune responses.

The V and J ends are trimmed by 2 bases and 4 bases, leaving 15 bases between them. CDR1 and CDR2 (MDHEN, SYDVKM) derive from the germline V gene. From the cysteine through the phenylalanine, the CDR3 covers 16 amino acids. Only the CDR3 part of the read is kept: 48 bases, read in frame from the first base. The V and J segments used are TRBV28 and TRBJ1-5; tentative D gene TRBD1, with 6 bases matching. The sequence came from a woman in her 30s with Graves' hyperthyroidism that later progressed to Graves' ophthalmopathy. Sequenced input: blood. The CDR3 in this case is CASSLERGAGNQPQHF. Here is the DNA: TGTGCCAGCAGTTTAGAACGGGGGGCTGGTAATCAGCCCCAGCATTTT. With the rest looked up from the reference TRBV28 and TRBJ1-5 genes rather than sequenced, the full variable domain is DVKVTQSSRYLVKRTGEKVFLECVQDMDHENMFWYRQDPGLGLRLIYFSYDVKMKEKGDIPEGYSVSREKKERFSLILESASTNQTSMYLCASSLERGAGNQPQHFGDGTRLSIL.